Shown below are 19 T cell receptor beta chains from a single sample sequenced in a study of T-cell reconstitution after alpha-beta-depleted transplantation in children. It was with unique molecular identifiers that the TCRbeta library was prepared. TCRdb itself ran the PCR reads through MiXCR, one entry per CDR3 protein. The data show roughly 500,000 distinct CDR3 sequences, roughly 33% seen once. This material consisted of PBMCs from the stem cell graft donor, taken from the stem cell graft. The receptors were sampled from a human donor who donated a stem cell graft to a child with aplastic anemia.

This clonotype was counted only a few times. This rearrangement joins TRBV7-9 to TRBJ2-5; D gene unclear. The germline V and J ends were trimmed by 1 base and 5 bases, with 11 bases remaining between them. Germline V gene lookup returns CDR1 SEHNR and CDR2 FQNEAQ (reference sequence). There are 14 residues in the CDR3. Here the CDR3 reads CASSLVSVSETQYF. The DNA for the CDR3 is TGTGCCAGCAGCTTAGTCTCCGTAAGCGAGACCCAGTACTTC.

There are a few counts of this clonotype. The chain employs TRBV12-3 or TRBV12-4 and TRBJ1-3; 8 nucleotides match TRBD1. There are 16 residues in the CDR3. Trimming cost V 3 bases and J 2 bases; bases outside gene matches: 6. The CDR3 spells CASSFLRGLTGNTIYF. CDR3 in DNA: TGTGCCAGCAGTTTCCTCAGGGGGCTTACTGGAAACACCATATATTTT.

This rearrangement joins TRBV5-1 to TRBJ2-1, with no clear D. The CDR3 covers 14 residues. The V gene lost 0 bases and the J gene lost 7 bases, with 11 bases spanning the gap. Looked up from germline, CDR1 is SGHRS and CDR2 is YFSETQ. For the CDR3, the DNA is TGCGCCAGCAGCTTGGCCGGAGCGCTAAATGAGCAGTTCTTC. Its translation is CASSLAGALNEQFF.

In its sample, this clonotype was seen a few times. The gene calls are TRBV5-1 and TRBJ2-7; D call uncertain. The ends were cut back, 4 bases at V and 2 bases at J, with 10 bases in the middle. CDR1 and CDR2 (germline): SGHRS, YFSETQ. The CDR3 has 13 residues. The CDR3 reads CASSRENAYEQYF. The CDR3 coding sequence is TGCGCCAGCAGCCGCGAGAACGCCTACGAGCAGTACTTC.

This clonotype has more than one count but fewer than ten. The chain has TRBV6-2 or TRBV6-3 and TRBJ2-7, with TRBD1 matching over 8 bases. Germline V gene data show CDR1 as MNHEY and CDR2 as SVGEGT. The length of the CDR3 is 16 residues. After removal of 2 bases from V and 4 bases from J, the junction contained 10 bases not matched to a gene. CDR3 amino acids: CASSYNPGGSRYEQYF. In DNA, the CDR3 is TGTGCCAGCAGTTACAATCCAGGGGGCTCTCGATACGAGCAGTACTTC.

A few counts support this clonotype. V usage is TRBV28 and J usage is TRBJ2-5, with D maybe TRBD1 (6 bases). V gave up 7 bases and J gave up 5 bases, with 17 bases separating them. CDR1 and CDR2 from the germline V gene are MDHEN and SYDVKM. The CDR3 has 14 residues. The CDR3 DNA reads TGTGCCAGCACCTGGAGAGGGGGTCAGGAGACCCAGTACTTC. Encoded protein: CASTWRGGQETQYF. The variable domain in full, completed from reference TRBV28 and TRBJ2-5, reads DVKVTQSSRYLVKRTGEKVFLECVQDMDHENMFWYRQDPGLGLRLIYFSYDVKMKEKGDIPEGYSVSREKKERFSLILESASTNQTSMYLCASTWRGGQETQYFGPGTRLLVL.

This clonotype has more than one count but fewer than ten. V and J are TRBV2 and TRBJ1-1; D is possibly TRBD1 (6 bases). Trimming took off 6 bases at V and 6 bases at J, with 17 bases between the two ends. Germline V CDR1 and CDR2: SNHLY, FYNNEI. The CDR3 is made up of 14 amino acids. The CDR3 loop is CASRTTQGIAEAFF. The CDR3 DNA sequence: TGTGCCAGCAGGACGACACAGGGCATAGCTGAAGCTTTCTTT.

This clonotype appeared a few times. This chain connects TRBV6-1 to TRBJ1-2; a weak D match, TRBD1 (5 bases). Germline CDR1 is MNHNS and CDR2 is SASEGT. V lost 7 bases, J lost 4 bases, and 16 bases lay in between. The CDR3 is made up of 14 amino acids. CDR3 DNA: TGTGCCAGCACTCCAGGGCGGCAGGTCTATGGCTACACCTTC. Translation gives CASTPGRQVYGYTF.

This clonotype has more than one count but fewer than ten. V usage is TRBV20-1 and J usage is TRBJ2-3, with D maybe TRBD2 (6 bases). From germline, CDR1 is DFQATT and CDR2 SNEGSKA (reference sequence). Between the trimmed V and J ends, which lost 3 bases and 4 bases, there was a span of 14 bases. CDR3 length: 14 amino acids. The CDR3 bases are TGCAGTGCTAGCCGCGCTAGCGAATCAGATACGCAGTATTTT. This codes for CSASRASESDTQYF.

This chain uses TRBV11-3 with TRBJ2-5; a possible D gene is TRBD1 (6 bases). Trimming removed 1 base from V and 7 bases from J, with 19 bases in between. Germline V gene data show CDR1 as SGHNT and CDR2 as YENEEA. The CDR3 covers 16 residues. Written as DNA, the CDR3 is TGTGCCAGCAGCTTAGGGACAGCGCGCGGATCTGGGACCCAGTACTTC. It encodes CASSLGTARGSGTQYF.

This clonotype was recorded a few times. This chain links TRBV7-7 with TRBJ2-3; D gene uncertain. Trimming took 5 bases from V and 6 from J, leaving 12 bases between them. CDR1 and CDR2 (germline): SSHAT, FNYEAQ (reference sequence). This CDR3 spans 13 amino acids. Here the CDR3 DNA reads TGTGCCAGCAGCACCCAACGGGCTGATACGCAGTATTTT. Encoded protein: CASSTQRADTQYF.

This clonotype came up a few times. The rearrangement joins TRBV5-4 to TRBJ2-1, with D hard to call. The germline V and J ends were trimmed by 0 bases and 8 bases, with 9 bases remaining between them. The CDR3 runs 13 residues. Germline lookup yields CDR1 SGHNT and CDR2 YYREEE (reference sequence). CDR3 sequence (DNA): TGTGCCAGCAGCTTGGAGAATACCTATGAGCAGTTCTTC. It specifies CASSLENTYEQFF.

The chain uses TRBV20-1 and TRBJ2-5; D is perhaps TRBD1 or TRBD2 (6 bases each). The V gene lost 4 bases and the J gene lost 2 bases, with 14 bases spanning the gap. The CDR3 spans 14 residues. The germline V gene has CDR1 DFQATT and CDR2 SNEGSKA (reference sequence). This CDR3 is CSATRGLLQETQYF. The DNA of the CDR3 is TGCAGTGCTACCAGGGGACTCTTACAAGAGACCCAGTACTTC.

The chain recombines TRBV4-1 with TRBJ2-1, with 9 bases that match TRBD2. The CDR3 loop spans 17 amino acids. Germline loops: CDR1 MGHRA, CDR2 YSYEKL. With 0 bases clipped from V and 3 bases from J, the junction kept 6 bases outside the gene matches. The CDR3 nucleotides read TGCGCCAGCAGCCAAGACCAGCGGGAGGTCTTCTACAATGAGCAGTTCTTC. Protein product: CASSQDQREVFYNEQFF.

The rearrangement links TRBV7-2 to TRBJ2-4; perhaps TRBD1 as D (6 bases). In germline, CDR1 is SGHTA, CDR2 FQGNSA. V dropped 5 bases and J dropped 1 base, with 12 bases sitting between them. The CDR3 runs to 15 residues. CDR3 sequence (DNA): TGTGCCAGCAGCCCGAACAGGGCGGCCAAAAACATTCAGTACTTC. This encodes CASSPNRAAKNIQYF.

The sample holds a few counts of this clonotype. The chain recombines TRBV30 with TRBJ2-1; 7 bases fit TRBD2. The CDR3 totals 13 residues. The germline V gene has CDR1 GTSNPN and CDR2 SVGIG (reference sequence). The CDR3 here is CASDRGVDNEQFF. CDR3 nucleotides: TGTGCTTCCGACCGGGGGGTTGACAATGAGCAGTTCTTC.

This chain uses TRBV18 with TRBJ1-1; D is unresolved. The ends were cut back, 3 bases at V and 0 bases at J, with 14 bases in the middle. The CDR3 covers 16 residues. Per germline, CDR1 KGHSH and CDR2 LQKENI. The CDR3 nucleotides are TGTGCCAGCTCACCCGGCCCGGGAGAGATGAACACTGAAGCTTTCTTT. Translation gives CASSPGPGEMNTEAFF.

This clonotype has more than one count but fewer than ten. The rearrangement links TRBV6-1 to TRBJ1-1; D gene uncertain. CDR3 length: 13 residues. V dropped 6 bases and J dropped 8 bases, with 16 bases sitting between them. Germline CDR1 reads MNHNS; CDR2 reads SASEGT. CDR3 nucleotide sequence: TGTGCCAGCAGCCCCGACACGGTAAGAGAAGCTTTCTTT. Translation gives CASSPDTVREAFF.

This clonotype has a handful of counts. The V gene is TRBV7-2, the J gene TRBJ1-5; D gene unclear. Germline values: CDR1 SGHTA, CDR2 FQGNSA. The CDR3 length is 14 residues. The V and J ends lost 5 bases and 5 bases respectively, with 13 bases between them. This chain's CDR3 is CASSPAGLYQPQHF. DNA of the CDR3: TGTGCCAGCAGCCCCGCCGGGCTTTATCAGCCCCAGCATTTT. Drawing the rest from reference TRBV7-2 and TRBJ1-5, the complete variable domain is GAGVSQSPSNKVTEKGKDVELRCDPISGHTALYWYRQSLGQGLEFLIYFQGNSAPDKSGLPSDRFSAERTGGSVSTLTIQRTQQEDSAVYLCASSPAGLYQPQHFGDGTRLSIL.